The 25 T cell receptor beta chains below come from one sample, sequenced in a study of human T cells and chemical hapten exposure. Noted time point: patch test 2, 6 weeks after DPC sensitization. This sample's treatment: therapeutic diphenylcyclopropenone sensitization with weekly scalp DPC. One entry per CDR3 protein, called by TCRdb with MiXCR from the RACE reads. The repertoire holds about 89,000 distinct CDR3 sequences, with about 11% as singletons. Sequencing used whole blood, obtained in connection with sensitization to the hapten diphenylcyclopropenone (DPC). The receptors stem from a man aged 35-49 years with alopecia areata. Some clones in this sample may be carry-over from other donors' samples.

The V gene is TRBV20-1, the J gene TRBJ1-6, with D perhaps matching TRBD1 (6 bases). There are 14 residues in the CDR3. Germline-derived CDR1 and CDR2 are DFQATT and SNEGSKA (reference sequence). Trimming removed 5 bases from V and 9 bases from J, with 17 bases in between. CDR3 residues: CSAYVDRHTSPLHF. The DNA for the CDR3 is TGCAGTGCTTACGTCGACAGGCATACTTCACCCCTCCACTTT.

This clonotype was detected ten times or more. The V gene is TRBV3-1, the J gene TRBJ1-6, with no clear D. CDR1 LGHDT and CDR2 YNNKEL come from the germline V gene (reference sequence). The V end was cut by 3 bases, the J end by 7 bases, with 7 bases between. The CDR3 covers 13 residues. The CDR3 DNA follows: TGTGCCAGCAGCCATCACGGGAATTCACCCCTCCACTTT. Encoded protein: CASSHHGNSPLHF.

Only a few counts were recorded for this clonotype. This chain joins TRBV4-3 and TRBJ2-5, with TRBD2 as a possible D gene (5 bases). V was pared by 1 base and J by 5 bases, with 11 bases between. This CDR3 has 14 residues. CDR1 and CDR2 from the germline V gene are LGHNA and YSLEER. CDR3 amino acids: CASSQGLRGETQYF. CDR3 DNA sequence: TGCGCCAGCAGCCAAGGACTCCGAGGGGAGACCCAGTACTTC.

The rearrangement uses TRBV28 and TRBJ2-4; no definite D call. Germline-derived CDR1 and CDR2 are MDHEN and SYDVKM. The germline V and J ends were trimmed by 7 bases and 0 bases, with 10 bases remaining between them. This CDR3 comprises 14 residues. The CDR3 DNA reads TGTGCCAGCACAGAGGAAGTAGCCAAAAACATTCAGTACTTC. As protein: CASTEEVAKNIQYF.

This clonotype has ten or more counts. The chain employs TRBV12-3 or TRBV12-4 and TRBJ2-2, with D possibly being TRBD2 (5 bases). CDR3 length equals 15 residues. V lost 5 bases to trimming and J lost 1 base, with 11 bases between them. CDR3 sequence (DNA): TGTGCCAGCAGTCTCCGGGGAGTGAACACCGGGGAGCTGTTTTTT. Its protein product is CASSLRGVNTGELFF.

This clonotype was counted many times. The junction departs from germline at one end; a sequencing error may be responsible. The chain has TRBV4-3 and TRBJ1-4; D perhaps matches TRBD1 (5 bases). The germline gives CDR1 LGHNA, CDR2 YSLEER. This CDR3 contains 15 residues. The CDR3 bases are TGCGCCAGCAACCAAGATCTAGGGGATGTTGAAAAACTGTTTTTT. Translation: CASNQDLGDVEKLFF.

This clonotype has a count of ten or more. The chain couples TRBV28 to TRBJ1-1, with D maybe TRBD1 (5 bases). Trimming pared 3 bases from V and 1 base from J, leaving 21 bases between. CDR1 MDHEN and CDR2 SYDVKM come from the germline V gene. CDR3 length: 18 amino acids. This CDR3 reads CASSFNRPTSGTNTEAFF. The DNA for the CDR3 is TGTGCCAGCAGTTTTAACCGACCAACGAGCGGGACGAACACTGAAGCTTTCTTT. The variable domain in full, completed from reference TRBV28 and TRBJ1-1, reads DVKVTQSSRYLVKRTGEKVFLECVQDMDHENMFWYRQDPGLGLRLIYFSYDVKMKEKGDIPEGYSVSREKKERFSLILESASTNQTSMYLCASSFNRPTSGTNTEAFFGQGTRLTVV.

The chain links TRBV28 to TRBJ1-2; 7 bases match TRBD1. The ends lost 7 bases at V and 3 bases at J; junction bases unmatched: 11. Germline V gene lookup returns CDR1 MDHEN and CDR2 SYDVKM. The CDR3 is 15 residues long. The CDR3 DNA sequence: TGTGCCAGCACCCCCGGGGCAGGGGGGTACTATGGCTACACCTTC. Translating it yields CASTPGAGGYYGYTF.

A few counts support this clonotype. The gene calls are TRBV13 and TRBJ1-1; D is uncertain. The CDR3 length is 13 residues. V gave up 5 bases and J gave up 4 bases, with 11 bases separating them. Germline loops: CDR1 PRHDT, CDR2 FYEKMQ (reference sequence). The CDR3 DNA reads as TGTGCCAGCAGCCCCCTTGAGGGCACTGAAGCTTTCTTT. This gives the protein CASSPLEGTEAFF.

The chain joins TRBV11-2 to TRBJ2-7; possibly TRBD2 for D (6 bases). The germline V gene has CDR1 SGHAT and CDR2 FQNNGV. The CDR3 extends over 15 amino acids. The V and J ends lost 3 bases and 0 bases respectively, with 12 bases between them. The CDR3 sequence: CASSFTSTDSYEQYV. DNA of the CDR3: TGTGCCAGCAGCTTCACTAGCACAGACTCCTACGAGCAGTACGTC.

In this sample, this clonotype turned up a few times. V usage is TRBV5-1 and J usage is TRBJ2-3; D unresolved. Trimming pared 5 bases from V and 0 bases from J, leaving 7 bases between. Looked up from germline, CDR1 is SGHRS and CDR2 is YFSETQ. CDR3 length equals 13 residues. CDR3 loop: CASRSQSTDTQYF. The CDR3 DNA is TGCGCCAGCAGGTCGCAGAGCACAGATACGCAGTATTTT.

This clonotype appeared a few times. The V call is TRBV4-3, the J call TRBJ2-7, with TRBD2 matching over 9 bases. Trimming took 0 bases from V and 0 from J; bases not matched to a gene: 3. The CDR3 runs to 16 residues. Germline loops: CDR1 LGHNA, CDR2 YSLEER. The CDR3 here is CASSQDPSGNSYEQYF. Written as DNA, the CDR3 is TGCGCCAGCAGCCAAGATCCTAGCGGGAACTCCTACGAGCAGTACTTC.

This rearrangement joins TRBV20-1 to TRBJ2-1, with a weak D call TRBD2 (5 bases). There are 14 residues in the CDR3. CDR1 is DFQATT, CDR2 SNEGSKA, per germline (reference sequence). Trimming removed 6 bases at V and 2 bases at J, with 14 bases between. CDR3 nucleotides: TGCAGTGCCATCAGCGCGACTACCTACAATGAGCAGTTCTTC. This encodes CSAISATTYNEQFF.

The chain carries TRBV9 and TRBJ2-3; D remains ambiguous. The V end was cut by 0 bases, the J end by 0 bases, with 11 bases between. Germline assignment: CDR1 SGDLS and CDR2 YYNGEE. The CDR3 has 16 amino acids. For the CDR3, the DNA is TGTGCCAGCAGCGTAGAAGCGACAACTAGCACAGATACGCAGTATTTT. It yields the protein CASSVEATTSTDTQYF.

This clonotype was picked up many times. The chain has TRBV11-2 and TRBJ2-1; TRBD2 agrees at 15 bases. The germline V gene encodes CDR1 SGHAT and CDR2 FQNNGV. The CDR3 is made up of 17 amino acids. The ends lost 5 bases at V and 4 bases at J; junction bases unmatched: 6. The CDR3 loop reads CASSLGLAGGPYNEQFF. CDR3 sequence (DNA): TGTGCCAGCAGCCTTGGACTAGCGGGAGGGCCATACAATGAGCAGTTCTTC.

The chain carries TRBV5-1 and TRBJ2-7; 8 bases are shared with TRBD2. The junction had 4 bases not matched to a gene; V was cut back by 4 bases and J by 1 base. CDR1 is SGHRS and CDR2 is YFSETQ in the germline V gene. The length of the CDR3 is 14 residues. Here the CDR3 DNA reads TGCGCCAGCAGCACCTCTAGCGGGTCCTACGAGCAGTACTTC. This translates into CASSTSSGSYEQYF. The full variable domain, completed using reference TRBV5-1 and TRBJ2-7, is KAGVTQTPRYLIKTRGQQVTLSCSPISGHRSVSWYQQTPGQGLQFLFEYFSETQRNKGNFPGRFSGRQFSNSRSEMNVSTLELGDSALYLCASSTSSGSYEQYFGPGTRLTVT.

This chain connects TRBV4-2 to TRBJ2-3; TRBD2 agrees at 12 bases. Germline values: CDR1 LGHNA, CDR2 YNFKEQ. The V and J ends lost 4 bases and 2 bases, in that order; junction bases with no gene match: 7. This CDR3 has 17 amino acids. The CDR3 reads CASSPIGLAGNTDTQYF. CDR3 DNA sequence: TGTGCCAGCAGCCCAATAGGACTAGCGGGGAACACAGATACGCAGTATTTT.

This rearrangement joins TRBV10-3 to TRBJ2-4; perhaps TRBD2 as D (5 bases). Between the trimmed V and J ends, which lost 2 bases and 0 bases, there was a span of 11 bases. The CDR3 runs to 16 residues. From germline, CDR1 is ENHRY and CDR2 SYGVKD. CDR3 residues: CAISEGGLLAKNIQYF. In DNA form, the CDR3 reads TGTGCCATCAGTGAGGGTGGACTTCTAGCCAAAAACATTCAGTACTTC.

The rearrangement joins TRBV20-1 to TRBJ2-1, with 10 bases identical to TRBD2. With 3 bases clipped from V and 10 bases from J, the junction kept 12 bases outside the gene matches. The length of the CDR3 is 15 residues. In germline, CDR1 is DFQATT, CDR2 SNEGSKA (reference sequence). CDR3 protein: CSASSLAGAGGEQFF. CDR3 bases: TGCAGTGCTAGTAGCCTAGCGGGAGCCGGGGGAGAGCAGTTCTTC.

This clonotype has more than one count but fewer than ten. The J gene is TRBJ1-5, the V gene TRBV19; D uncertain. Looked up from germline, CDR1 is LNHDA and CDR2 is SQIVND (reference sequence). The CDR3 is made up of 14 amino acids. Trimming left V 6 bases short and J 4 bases short, with 13 bases between. Written as DNA, the CDR3 is TGTGCCAGTAGGGTCTTTGAAGGGAATCAGCCCCAGCATTTT. This encodes CASRVFEGNQPQHF. Full variable domain (missing parts from reference TRBV19 and TRBJ1-5): DGGITQSPKYLFRKEGQNVTLSCEQNLNHDAMYWYRQDPGQGLRLIYYSQIVNDFQKGDIAEGYSVSREKKESFPLTVTSAQKNPTAFYLCASRVFEGNQPQHFGDGTRLSIL.

The table lists this clonotype with a few counts. This chain uses TRBV25-1 with TRBJ2-3, with D hard to call. The CDR3 extends over 12 amino acids. Trimming removed 1 base from V and 4 bases from J, with 3 bases in between. The germline V gene has CDR1 MGHDK and CDR2 SYGVNS. CDR3 loop: CASSESADTQYF. The CDR3 DNA reads TGTGCCAGCAGTGAATCGGCAGATACGCAGTATTTT.

The sample holds a few counts of this clonotype. The chain carries TRBV6-6 and TRBJ1-1; D possibly corresponds to TRBD1 (6 bases). CDR3 length equals 13 residues. Per germline, CDR1 MNHNY and CDR2 SVGAGI (reference sequence). V shed 6 bases and J shed 4 bases, with 12 bases lying between them. The CDR3 bases are TGTGCCAGCAGCCAATTGGGGGCCACTGAAGCTTTCTTT. Amino acid sequence: CASSQLGATEAFF.

This chain connects TRBV18 to TRBJ2-1; D is undetermined. The CDR3 totals 14 residues. CDR1 and CDR2 (germline): KGHSH, LQKENI. The ends were cut back, 2 bases at V and 8 bases at J, with 13 bases in the middle. DNA for the CDR3: TGTGCCAGCTCACCAAATTGGGCTGGGGATGAGCAGTTCTTC. Protein sequence: CASSPNWAGDEQFF.

This clonotype has more than one count but fewer than ten. The chain is built from TRBV20-1 and TRBJ1-2; maybe TRBD1 (6 bases). The CDR3 spans 12 residues. V was pared by 5 bases and J by 4 bases, with 11 bases between. Germline V gene lookup returns CDR1 DFQATT and CDR2 SNEGSKA (reference sequence). The DNA for the CDR3 is TGCAGTGCTCCGACAGGCTTCTATGGCTACACCTTC. This translates into CSAPTGFYGYTF.

The chain uses TRBV12-3 or TRBV12-4 and TRBJ1-2; TRBD1 is a possible D gene (5 bases). The CDR3 runs 14 residues. V lost 4 bases and J lost 7, with 16 bases in between. The CDR3 DNA is TGTGCCAGCAGTTCAGGGACGGATGGAATTGGCTACACCTTC. It codes for CASSSGTDGIGYTF.